This T cell receptor beta chain was documented in a study of CD8 T cells in Susac syndrome. A quantity of about 0.5 to 1 ug RNA underwent reverse transcription using random hexamers. The authors amplified TCR beta CDR3 across 54 Vbeta and 13 Jbeta using immunoSEQ multiplex PCR. MiXCR, applied by TCRdb to the immunoSEQ multiplex PCR reads, yields one record per CDR3 protein. In the table there are around 50,000 distinct CDR3 sequences, 80% to 95% of which are singletons. Bulk CD8+ and CD4+ cells came from magnetic negative isolation; CD8+ TEMRA by FACS. V lost 2 bases and J 2 bases, leaving 15 bases between the germline ends. This CDR3 comprises 16 residues. The germline CDR1 and CDR2 sequences are MGHRA and YSYEKL.

The TCR originated in a human donor in good health. The sequenced sample was CD8+ T cells from PBMCs. This chain connects TRBV4-1 to TRBJ1-2, with D possibly matching TRBD1 (6 bases). CDR3 region: CASSQPRGGTNYGYTF. The CDR3 DNA is TGCGCCAGCAGCCAACCCCGGGGGGGGACAAACTATGGCTACACCTTC.